A selection of T cell receptor beta chains follows, all from one sample in a study of blood T cells in healthy people across ages. Using its own MiXCR run on the 5' RACE reads, TCRdb lists one record per CDR3 protein. The table records roughly 1.7 million distinct CDR3 sequences, about 35% of them present only once. Sequenced input: blood. These receptors originate from a woman under 40 in good health. The CDR3 runs from the conserved cysteine through the conserved F or W. A D gene is named only where the DNA matches it firmly. Clone size is given for some rows only: seen once, a few or many times, or a class if the clone is expanded.

D	size	V	J	CDR3	DNA
.	.	TRBV12-3/TRBV12-4	TRBJ1-1	CASSFGGIAEAFF	TGTGCCAGCAGTTTCGGGGGGATCGCTGAAGCTTTCTTT
.	few	TRBV12-3/TRBV12-4	TRBJ2-1	CASLLDRFHEQFF	TGTGCCAGCCTCCTGGACCGCTTTCATGAGCAGTTCTTC
.	many	TRBV12-3/TRBV12-4	TRBJ1-5	CASSPHGRGLVEEQPQHF	TGTGCCAGCAGTCCCCATGGGCGGGGGCTCGTCGAGGAACAGCCCCAGCATTTT
.	few	TRBV28	TRBJ2-5	CASMGSAWQETQYF	TGTGCCAGCATGGGGAGTGCCTGGCAAGAGACCCAGTACTTC
TRBD2	.	TRBV20-1	TRBJ2-2	CSATGTSGRANTGELFF	TGCAGTGCTACCGGGACTAGCGGGAGGGCCAACACCGGGGAGCTGTTTTTT
.	.	TRBV5-5	TRBJ2-1	CASSPLLDEQFF	TGTGCCAGCAGCCCCCTCCTGGATGAACAGTTCTTC
.	few	TRBV7-3	TRBJ2-1	CASSKGGPLEINEQFF	TGTGCCAGCAGCAAAGGGGGACCTCTAGAGATCAATGAGCAGTTCTTC
.	many	TRBV2	TRBJ1-1	CASSEPRGKNTEAFF	TGTGCCAGCAGTGAACCTCGGGGAAAGAACACTGAAGCTTTCTTT
.	.	TRBV5-1	TRBJ2-5	CASSLEGQAIETQYF	TGCGCCAGCAGCTTGGAGGGGCAGGCCATCGAGACCCAGTACTTC
.	.	TRBV28	TRBJ2-1	CASKELLSNEQFF	TGTGCCAGCAAGGAGCTTCTTTCTAATGAGCAGTTCTTC
.	few	TRBV7-8	TRBJ1-2	CASSPLLGFSSYGYTF	TGTGCCAGCAGCCCCCTTCTTGGTTTTTCCTCGTATGGCTACACCTTC
.	few	TRBV3-1	TRBJ2-3	CASSPLGANTDTQYF	TGTGCCAGCAGCCCGCTGGGGGCCAACACAGATACGCAGTATTTT
.	.	TRBV7-9	TRBJ2-5	CASGLDGKTQYF	TGTGCCAGCGGCTTGGACGGGAAGACCCAGTACTTC
TRBD1	.	TRBV5-1	TRBJ1-2	CASSPLTGGNQHGYTF	TGCGCCAGCAGCCCCCTCACAGGGGGCAACCAACATGGCTACACCTTC
TRBD2	.	TRBV6-1	TRBJ2-1	CASSEDGRAFWNEQFF	TGTGCCAGCAGTGAAGACGGGAGGGCCTTTTGGAATGAGCAGTTCTTC
.	few	TRBV12-3/TRBV12-4	TRBJ2-1	CASSLRRMLYNEQFF	TGTGCCAGCAGTTTAAGGCGAATGCTCTACAATGAGCAGTTCTTC
TRBD1	.	TRBV9	TRBJ1-2	CASSTQGAPSYGYTF	TGTGCCAGCAGCACCCAGGGGGCACCCTCCTATGGCTACACCTTC
TRBD1	.	TRBV2	TRBJ1-5	CASRTGVGQPQHF	TGTGCCAGCAGGACAGGGGTTGGTCAGCCCCAGCATTTT
.	.	TRBV29-1	TRBJ1-1	CSVDDTEAFF	TGCAGCGTTGACGACACTGAAGCTTTCTTT
TRBD2	many	TRBV4-2	TRBJ2-5	CASSQDRSTSGLDLTQYF	TGTGCCAGCAGCCAAGACCGGTCGACTAGCGGGTTAGACTTGACCCAGTACTTC
TRBD2	few	TRBV10-3	TRBJ2-1	CAISDPTSASSYNEQFF	TGTGCCATCAGTGACCCGACTAGCGCAAGCTCCTACAATGAGCAGTTCTTC
TRBD2	few	TRBV7-9	TRBJ2-5	CASSLRGLDQETQYF	TGTGCCAGCAGCCTAAGGGGACTAGACCAAGAGACCCAGTACTTC
.	.	TRBV12-3/TRBV12-4	TRBJ2-7	CASSLQGNLQYF	TGTGCCAGCAGTTTGCAGGGAAACTTGCAGTACTTC
.	.	TRBV9	TRBJ1-5	CASSVDVRDGPQHF	TGTGCCAGCAGCGTAGATGTTCGAGACGGGCCCCAGCATTTT
.	.	TRBV14	TRBJ1-2	CASSQEDRSTLYGYTF	TGTGCCAGCAGCCAAGAAGATAGGAGTACCCTCTATGGCTACACCTTC
.	many	TRBV11-2	TRBJ1-2	CASSLDRGANYGYTF	TGTGCCAGCAGCTTAGACAGGGGCGCTAACTATGGCTACACCTTC
.	.	TRBV5-1	TRBJ1-4	CASSSGIAGEKRFF	TGCGCCAGCAGCTCCGGGATCGCGGGGGAAAAACGGTTTTTT
.	.	TRBV20-1	TRBJ2-7	CSARETGVYERYF	TGCAGTGCTAGAGAAACTGGCGTCTACGAGCGGTACTTC
.	.	TRBV5-1	TRBJ1-2	CASSSSGDLGGANYGYTF	TGCGCCAGCAGCTCCTCGGGTGATCTGGGGGGCGCGAACTATGGCTACACCTTC
.	.	TRBV2	TRBJ2-2	CASRETGELFF	TGTGCCAGCAGAGAAACCGGGGAGCTGTTTTTT
.	.	TRBV7-8	TRBJ2-2	CASSLSSGRNTGELFF	TGTGCCAGCAGCTTAAGCAGCGGTCGAAACACCGGGGAGCTGTTTTTT
.	many	TRBV29-1	TRBJ1-2	CSVGEGHGYTF	TGCAGCGTTGGCGAGGGGCATGGCTACACCTTC
.	.	TRBV6-5	TRBJ2-3	CASSYRLGGGSTDTQYF	TGTGCCAGCAGTTACCGCCTCGGTGGCGGGAGCACAGATACGCAGTATTTT
.	.	TRBV2	TRBJ2-3	CASSEALQATDTQYF	TGTGCCAGCAGTGAAGCGCTTCAAGCCACAGATACGCAGTATTTT
.	few	TRBV7-9	TRBJ2-1	CASSREEGVPSRMFF	TGTGCCAGCAGTCGGGAGGAGGGGGTACCGTCCAGGATGTTCTTC
.	few	TRBV20-1	TRBJ1-2	CSARDLGGREGGYTF	TGCAGTGCTAGAGATCTGGGAGGCAGGGAAGGTGGCTACACCTTC
.	.	TRBV28	TRBJ2-3	CASSELAESTDTQYF	TGTGCCAGCAGTGAACTAGCAGAGAGCACAGATACGCAGTATTTT
TRBD2	few	TRBV7-9	TRBJ2-2	CASSVKLAGVNTGELFF	TGTGCCAGCAGCGTAAAACTAGCGGGAGTGAACACCGGGGAGCTGTTTTTT
TRBD2	many	TRBV20-1	TRBJ2-1	CSARRGGYNEQFF	TGCAGTGCTAGACGGGGGGGGTACAATGAGCAGTTCTTC
.	.	TRBV20-1	TRBJ1-4	CSARDKVGGATPGHDNEKLFF	TGCAGTGCTAGAGATAAAGTGGGAGGGGCTACCCCCGGGCACGATAATGAAAAACTGTTTTTT
.	few	TRBV7-9	TRBJ1-1	CASSATNTEAFF	TGTGCCAGCAGTGCGACAAACACTGAAGCTTTCTTT
TRBD1	few	TRBV20-1	TRBJ2-7	CSATPGQSYEQYF	TGCAGTGCTACCCCGGGACAGAGTTACGAGCAGTACTTC
.	.	TRBV30	TRBJ2-5	CAWSMGRGRETQYF	TGTGCCTGGAGTATGGGACGGGGACGAGAGACCCAGTACTTC
.	.	TRBV7-8	TRBJ1-1	CASSLRRDWGIEAFF	TGTGCCAGCAGCTTAAGGAGGGACTGGGGGATTGAAGCTTTCTTT
.	.	TRBV29-1	TRBJ2-7	CSARQEGESYEQYF	TGCAGCGCTCGACAGGAGGGGGAATCCTACGAGCAGTACTTC
.	.	TRBV20-1	TRBJ2-7	CSAISHRGSYEQYF	TGCAGTGCTATAAGTCATCGGGGATCCTACGAGCAGTACTTC
.	.	TRBV7-9	TRBJ1-1	CASRPTGRTNTEAFF	TGTGCCAGCAGGCCAACGGGACGGACGAACACTGAAGCTTTCTTT
TRBD2	.	TRBV6-1	TRBJ2-1	CASRSGTSGDNEQFF	TGTGCCAGCAGATCCGGGACTAGCGGAGACAATGAGCAGTTCTTC
.	.	TRBV5-1	TRBJ2-3	CASSPDTTSTDTQYF	TGCGCCAGCAGCCCTGATACTACTAGCACAGATACGCAGTATTTT
.	many	TRBV3-1	TRBJ2-7	CASSQGVSYEQYF	TGTGCCAGCAGCCAAGGAGTCTCCTACGAGCAGTACTTC
TRBD1	many	TRBV2	TRBJ1-1	CASRDRGQAEAFF	TGTGCCAGCAGGGACAGGGGGCAGGCTGAAGCTTTCTTT
.	.	TRBV20-1	TRBJ2-1	CSASSGTNLNNEQFF	TGCAGTGCTTCCTCCGGGACCAACTTGAACAATGAGCAGTTCTTC
.	.	TRBV6-5	TRBJ2-3	CASSYSWGRSSDTQYF	TGTGCCAGCAGTTACTCGTGGGGAAGGAGCTCAGATACGCAGTATTTT
TRBD2	few	TRBV4-2	TRBJ2-5	CASSQERGDFQETQYF	TGTGCCAGCAGCCAAGAACGGGGGGATTTCCAAGAGACCCAGTACTTC
TRBD2	.	TRBV10-2	TRBJ2-7	CASSESTSGGLYEQYF	TGCGCCAGCAGTGAGTCGACTAGCGGGGGCCTTTACGAGCAGTACTTC
.	.	TRBV30	TRBJ2-3	CAWSTSSHLNTQYF	TGTGCCTGGAGTACTAGCTCTCATTTAAATACGCAGTATTTT
.	few	TRBV24-1	TRBJ2-2	CATTADGRGTGELFF	TGTGCCACCACGGCGGACGGCCGAGGAACCGGGGAGCTGTTTTTT
.	many	TRBV7-8	TRBJ1-2	CASSSLTSAGYTF	TGTGCCAGCAGCTCCCTGACAAGTGCTGGCTACACCTTC
TRBD1	many	TRBV29-1	TRBJ2-5	CSVGQGRETQYF	TGCAGCGTGGGACAGGGGAGAGAGACCCAGTACTTC
.	.	TRBV29-1	TRBJ1-2	CSVEGQGQNYGYTF	TGCAGCGTTGAAGGGCAGGGACAAAACTATGGCTACACCTTC